These 26 T cell receptor beta chains were sequenced from one sample in a study of blood T cells in healthy people across ages. The authors ran a second PCR of about 6 to 11 cycles using a sample-barcoded 5' primer and a J-beta primer mix. Via MiXCR, TCRdb re-called the 5' RACE reads, giving one row per CDR3 protein. The data show approximately 1,700,000 distinct CDR3 sequences, with roughly two fifths seen just once and roughly 23% held by the top ten. The sequencing input was blood. All receptors derive from a human donor in good health.

V usage is TRBV7-8 and J usage is TRBJ2-7, with 8 bases aligning to TRBD1. CDR3 length equals 14 residues. V lost 5 bases to trimming and J lost 0 bases; unmatched junction nucleotides: 3. Germline V gives CDR1 SGHVS, CDR2 FQNEAQ. DNA for the CDR3: TGTGCCAGCAGCGGACAGGGATACTCCTACGAGCAGTACTTC. Translation: CASSGQGYSYEQYF.

The gene calls are TRBV20-1 and TRBJ2-7; 11 bases are shared with TRBD2. CDR1 and CDR2 (germline): DFQATT, SNEGSKA (reference sequence). V lost 3 bases to trimming and J lost 3 bases; unmatched junction nucleotides: 7. The CDR3 is 15 amino acids. CDR3 residues: CSARDTTSGIYEQYF. CDR3 nucleotides: TGCAGTGCTAGGGATACGACTAGCGGGATCTACGAGCAGTACTTC.

The J gene is TRBJ2-4, the V gene TRBV25-1; tentatively, D is TRBD1 or TRBD2 (5 bases each). Germline-derived CDR1 and CDR2 are MGHDK and SYGVNS. The CDR3 is 12 residues long. With 10 bases removed from V and 13 bases from J, the gap between germline ends came to 20 bases. The DNA for the CDR3 is TGTGCCACCAGGACACTGGCTTGGGAGCAGTACTTC. It encodes CATRTLAWEQYF.

This clonotype was observed many times. Germline and junction disagree at one end, which may indicate a read error. The chain is built from TRBV12-3 or TRBV12-4 and TRBJ1-2; D is unclear. The CDR3 contains 13 residues. The CDR3 DNA sequence: TGTGCCAGCAGCTTAGTGGGGTCCTATGGCTACACCTTC. The encoded protein is CASSLVGSYGYTF.

This chain uses TRBV7-9 with TRBJ1-2; D call uncertain. Trimming stripped 2 bases from V and 8 bases from J, with 6 bases between. The CDR3 is 11 amino acids. In germline, CDR1 is SEHNR, CDR2 FQNEAQ (reference sequence). The CDR3 coding sequence is TGTGCCAGCAGCTTAAGCGTCGGCTACACCTTC. Its protein is CASSLSVGYTF. Using reference TRBV7-9 and TRBJ1-2 for the parts outside the CDR3, the full variable domain is DTGVSQNPRHKITKRGQNVTFRCDPISEHNRLYWYRQTLGQGPEFLTYFQNEAQLEKSRLLSDRFSAERPKGSFSTLEIQRTEQGDSAMYLCASSLSVGYTFGSGTRLTVV.

This chain connects TRBV5-1 to TRBJ1-2, with 9 bases fitting TRBD1. This CDR3 spans 14 amino acids. Germline V lookup: CDR1 SGHRS, CDR2 YFSETQ. Germline trimming cut 1 base from V and 7 bases from J; bases unmatched to any gene: 5. CDR3 nucleotide sequence: TGCGCCAGCAGCTTGACAGGGGGCGGATCTGGCTACACCTTC. This sequence encodes CASSLTGGGSGYTF.

This clonotype turned up a few times. The chain is built from TRBV12-3 or TRBV12-4 and TRBJ1-5; tentatively, D is TRBD1 (5 bases). The CDR3 is 14 amino acids. Trimming took off 1 base at V and 7 bases at J, with 11 bases between the two ends. CDR3 sequence (DNA): TGTGCCAGCAGTTTAGGGGCAGGGCTACAGCCCCAGCATTTT. It specifies CASSLGAGLQPQHF.

This clonotype was counted between two and nine times. V and J are TRBV7-2 and TRBJ2-4; 8 bases line up with TRBD1. This CDR3 has 18 residues. V shed 0 bases and J 1 base; nucleotides not matched to a gene: 8. Looked up from germline, CDR1 is SGHTA and CDR2 is FQGNSA. The CDR3 DNA reads TGTGCCAGCAGCTTAGCAGCCAGGGGGCGCGATGCCAAAAACATTCAGTACTTC. It translates to CASSLAARGRDAKNIQYF.

A few counts support this clonotype. The genes are TRBV11-2 and TRBJ1-5; no clear D. CDR1 is SGHAT, CDR2 FQNNGV, per germline. The CDR3 has 15 residues. V dropped 5 bases and J dropped 2 bases, with 13 bases sitting between them. CDR3 in amino acids: CASSKGIGGNQPQHF. In DNA, the CDR3 is TGTGCCAGCAGCAAAGGGATCGGGGGCAATCAGCCCCAGCATTTT.

A remark on this clonotype: The junction departs from germline at one end; a sequencing error may be responsible. The rearrangement links TRBV20-1 to TRBJ2-1, with a tentative D call TRBD2 (5 bases). Looked up from germline, CDR1 is DFQATT and CDR2 is SNEGSKA (reference sequence). CDR3 size: 12 residues. The CDR3 is CSTRKLENEQFF. In DNA, the CDR3 is TGCAGTACTAGAAAACTAGAAAATGAGCAGTTCTTC.

Note on this clonotype: The limits of the CDR3 on the DNA are not certain, so only TCRdb's listed CDR3 is given. The rearrangement uses TRBV10-3 and TRBJ2-1; the D call in the table, TRBD1, was not verified against the DNA. The CDR3 spans 24 amino acids, including both terminal residues. The germline gives CDR1 ENHRY, CDR2 SYGVKD. CDR3 protein: CAISDPVVGGPHTFGSGTDNEQFF.

V gene TRBV11-3 combines with J gene TRBJ2-3, with D perhaps given as TRBD1 or TRBD2 (7 bases each). The V end was cut by 5 bases, the J end by 0 bases, with 15 bases between. Germline V gene data show CDR1 as SGHNT and CDR2 as YENEEA. This CDR3 is built from 16 residues. The CDR3 DNA reads as TGTGCCAGCAGCCCCAGGGGGGGATTCAGCACAGATACGCAGTATTTT. The encoded protein is CASSPRGGFSTDTQYF.

The rearrangement joins TRBV5-5 to TRBJ2-2, with a tentative D call TRBD2 (5 bases). The CDR3 spans 14 residues. Germline CDR1 SGHKS, CDR2 YYEKEE (reference sequence). V was cut by 0 bases and J by 5 bases, with 8 bases left in between. The CDR3 DNA follows: TGTGCCAGCAGCTTGGGCTGGAGGACCGGGGAGCTGTTTTTT. It encodes CASSLGWRTGELFF.

This sequence joins TRBV4-1 and TRBJ1-4; 9 bases line up with TRBD1. The CDR3 spans 15 residues. The junction had 4 bases not matched to a gene; V was cut back by 4 bases and J by 4 bases. CDR1 and CDR2 from the germline V gene are MGHRA and YSYEKL. For the CDR3, the DNA is TGCGCCAGCAGCCGCGGACAGGGGAGTAATGAAAAACTGTTTTTT. Its translation is CASSRGQGSNEKLFF.

This chain joins TRBV29-1 and TRBJ1-2; no clear D. Germline V gene sequence: CDR1 SQVTM, CDR2 ANQGSEA. The V gene lost 4 bases and the J gene lost 4 bases, with 13 bases spanning the gap. CDR3 length equals 13 residues. CDR3 nucleotide sequence: TGCAGCGTTGTGGTCCCGCTGGGCTATGGCTACACCTTC. Translating gives CSVVVPLGYGYTF.

This clonotype appeared a single time. V is TRBV12-3 or TRBV12-4 and J is TRBJ2-7, with D hard to call. The CDR3 spans 12 residues. Trimming took off 7 bases at V and 3 bases at J, with 10 bases between the two ends. CDR3 sequence: CASILSFYEQYF. The CDR3 DNA reads TGTGCCAGCATCCTAAGCTTCTACGAGCAGTACTTC.

V usage is TRBV7-2 and J usage is TRBJ2-7; TRBD1 matches 9 bases. CDR3 length: 15 amino acids. The V gene end was trimmed by 3 bases and the J gene end by 3 bases; junction bases not matched to a gene: 6. Germline loops: CDR1 SGHTA, CDR2 FQGNSA. CDR3 sequence: CASSFLTGGYYEQYF. The CDR3 bases are TGTGCCAGCAGCTTTTTGACAGGGGGGTACTACGAGCAGTACTTC.

The rearrangement links TRBV2 to TRBJ2-7; possible D gene TRBD1, 5 bases. Germline CDR1 and CDR2: SNHLY and FYNNEI. V was trimmed by 7 bases and J by 3 bases, leaving 16 bases between them. The CDR3 totals 14 residues. In nucleotides, the CDR3 is TGTGCCAGCAACAGACAGATTCTATACTACGAGCAGTACTTC. It yields the protein CASNRQILYYEQYF.

This clonotype was recorded at least ten times. The chain links TRBV29-1 to TRBJ1-2, with TRBD1 identical over 8 bases. CDR3 length: 12 residues. CDR1 and CDR2 from the germline V gene are SQVTM and ANQGSEA. The J segment lost 6 bases and the V segment lost 7 bases, leaving 7 bases of the junction unmatched. The CDR3 nucleotides are TGCAGCGAACAGGACAGGGCAAATGGCTACACCTTC. Residues: CSEQDRANGYTF. The full variable domain, in which reference TRBV29-1 and TRBJ1-2 provide the parts outside the CDR3, is SAVISQKPSRDICQRGTSLTIQCQVDSQVTMMFWYRQQPGQSLTLIATANQGSEATYESGFVIDKFPISRPNLTFSTLTVSNMSPEDSSIYLCSEQDRANGYTFGSGTRLTVV.

The chain uses TRBV10-3 and TRBJ2-7; 9 bases line up with TRBD1. Germline assignment: CDR1 ENHRY and CDR2 SYGVKD. V dropped 7 bases and J dropped 2; count of bases not matched to a gene: 6. There are 14 residues in the CDR3. For the CDR3, the DNA is TGTGCCATCAACCCGGGACAGGGAGCCTACGAGCAGTACTTC. Encoded protein: CAINPGQGAYEQYF.

This chain connects TRBV7-3 to TRBJ2-6, with a weak D call TRBD1 (5 bases). CDR3 length: 16 amino acids. Germline V lookup: CDR1 SGHTA, CDR2 FQGTGA. V lost 2 bases and J lost 4, with 12 bases in between. CDR3 loop: CASSLQSGSGANVLTF. The CDR3 DNA reads as TGTGCCAGCAGCTTACAATCAGGGTCCGGGGCCAACGTCCTGACTTTC.

At least ten counts were recorded for this clonotype. This sequence joins TRBV12-5 and TRBJ1-5; possibly TRBD1 for D (6 bases). The CDR3 totals 18 residues. The V end was cut by 7 bases, the J end by 0 bases, with 22 bases between. The germline V gene has CDR1 LGHNT and CDR2 FRNRAP. CDR3 DNA: TGTGCTAGTGCCGCCCTGGGACAATTTGGCTATAGCAATCAGCCCCAGCATTTT. As protein: CASAALGQFGYSNQPQHF.

This rearrangement joins TRBV18 to TRBJ2-4; no definite D call. V was pared by 4 bases and J by 5 bases, with 9 bases between. Germline V lookup: CDR1 KGHSH, CDR2 LQKENI. The CDR3 is 13 residues long. The CDR3 protein is CASSRGRENIQYF. CDR3 in DNA: TGTGCCAGCTCACGCGGACGAGAAAACATTCAGTACTTC. Complete variable domain (other parts from reference TRBV18 and TRBJ2-4): NAGVMQNPRHLVRRRGQEARLRCSPMKGHSHVYWYRQLPEEGLKFMVYLQKENIIDESGMPKERFSAEFPKEGPSILRIQQVVRGDSAAYFCASSRGRENIQYFGAGTRLSVL.

The chain joins TRBV4-3 to TRBJ2-1; D possibly corresponds to TRBD2 (6 bases). Between the trimmed V and J ends, which lost 0 bases and 1 base, there was a span of 16 bases. This CDR3 has 18 residues. Germline assignment: CDR1 LGHNA and CDR2 YSLEER. The CDR3 here is CASSQDRELAFSYNEQFF. In DNA form, the CDR3 reads TGCGCCAGCAGCCAAGATCGCGAACTAGCTTTTTCCTACAATGAGCAGTTCTTC.

This clonotype has a handful of counts. With a much larger clone just one base away, this may be a read error. J is TRBJ2-1 and V is TRBV29-1; perhaps TRBD1 as D (6 bases). Germline CDR1 and CDR2: SQVTM and ANQGSEA. The CDR3 covers 12 residues. CDR3 loop: CGVADRLDEQFF. CDR3 DNA sequence: TGCGGCGTCGCTGACAGGTTAGATGAGCAGTTCTTC.

CDR3 nucleotide sequence: TGTGCCAGCCGCTGGACAGGGGGGCAAGAGACCCAGTACTTC. This codes for CASRWTGGQETQYF. The chain employs TRBV2 and TRBJ2-5; the match to TRBD1 covers 10 bases. CDR3 length: 14 residues. In germline, CDR1 is SNHLY, CDR2 FYNNEI. V was clipped by 8 bases and J by 2 bases; unmatched bases: 5.